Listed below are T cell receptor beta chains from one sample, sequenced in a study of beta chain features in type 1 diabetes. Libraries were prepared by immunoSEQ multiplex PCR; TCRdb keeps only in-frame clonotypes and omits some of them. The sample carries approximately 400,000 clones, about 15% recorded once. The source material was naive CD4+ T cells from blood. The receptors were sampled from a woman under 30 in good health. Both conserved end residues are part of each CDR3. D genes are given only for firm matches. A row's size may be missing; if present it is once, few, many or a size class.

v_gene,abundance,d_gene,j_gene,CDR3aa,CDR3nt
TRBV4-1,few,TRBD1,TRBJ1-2,CASSPGQGGYGYTF,TGCGCCAGCAGCCCCGGACAGGGGGGCTATGGCTACACCTTC
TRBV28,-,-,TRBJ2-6,CASSKGGPGANVLTF,TGTGCCAGCAGTAAGGGGGGGCCTGGGGCCAACGTCCTGACTTTC
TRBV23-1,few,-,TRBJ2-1,CASPPHGGVAGPDRSYNEQFF,TGCGCCAGCCCACCACACGGGGGCGTAGCGGGCCCTGACAGGTCCTACAATGAGCAGTTCTTC
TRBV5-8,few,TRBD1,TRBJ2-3,CASSSWDRRADTQYF,TGTGCCAGCAGCTCCTGGGACAGGCGTGCGGATACGCAGTATTTT
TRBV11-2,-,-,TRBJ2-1,CASSLVRLVGNEQFF,TGTGCCAGCAGCTTAGTGAGGCTAGTCGGCAATGAGCAGTTCTTC
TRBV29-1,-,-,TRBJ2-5,CSGTQGPRETQYF,TGCAGCGGGACCCAGGGGCCAAGGGAGACCCAGTACTTC
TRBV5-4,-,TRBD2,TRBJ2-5,CASSQRLAGGETQYF,TGTGCCAGCAGCCAAAGACTAGCGGGAGGAGAGACCCAGTACTTC
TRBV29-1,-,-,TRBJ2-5,CSVGNSQETQYF,TGCAGCGTTGGAAACAGCCAAGAGACCCAGTACTTC
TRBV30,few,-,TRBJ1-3,CAWSVVGNTIYF,TGTGCCTGGAGTGTTGTAGGAAACACCATATATTTT
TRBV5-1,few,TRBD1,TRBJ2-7,CASSISAGTGVYEQYF,TGCGCCAGCAGCATAAGCGCCGGGACAGGGGTCTACGAGCAGTACTTC
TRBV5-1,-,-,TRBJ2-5,CASSLGVGAPVETQYF,TGCGCCAGCAGCTTGGGTGTAGGGGCCCCTGTGGAGACCCAGTACTTC
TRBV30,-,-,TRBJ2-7,CAWSWTEPYEQYF,TGTGCCTGGAGTTGGACAGAACCCTACGAGCAGTACTTC
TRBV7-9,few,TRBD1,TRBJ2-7,CASSLDRGLYEQYF,TGTGCCAGCAGCTTAGACAGGGGTCTCTACGAGCAGTACTTC
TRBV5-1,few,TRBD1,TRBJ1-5,CASRDEDRESSYPPQHF,TGCGCCAGCCGGGATGAGGACAGGGAATCGAGTTATCCGCCCCAGCATTTT
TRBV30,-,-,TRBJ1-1,CAWSGPGRFTEAFF,TGTGCCTGGAGTGGTCCAGGGCGGTTCACTGAAGCTTTCTTT
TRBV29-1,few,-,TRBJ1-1,CSVQGRLKLTEAFF,TGCAGCGTTCAGGGGAGACTGAAGCTGACTGAAGCTTTCTTT
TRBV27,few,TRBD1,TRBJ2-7,CASSSGTARYEQYF,TGTGCCAGCAGCTCCGGGACAGCTCGTTACGAGCAGTACTTC
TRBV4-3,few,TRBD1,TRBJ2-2,CASSQAFRTGGSGELFF,TGCGCCAGCAGCCAAGCTTTTCGAACAGGGGGAAGCGGGGAGCTGTTTTTT
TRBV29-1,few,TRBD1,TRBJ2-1,CSVTGGYRNEQFF,TGCAGCGTGACAGGGGGCTATAGGAATGAGCAGTTCTTC
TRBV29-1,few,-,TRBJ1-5,CSVEEAVSGPQHF,TGCAGCGTTGAAGAGGCGGTGTCGGGGCCCCAGCATTTT
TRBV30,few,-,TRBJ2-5,CAWSVRAGETQYF,TGTGCCTGGAGTGTACGCGCGGGGGAGACCCAGTACTTC
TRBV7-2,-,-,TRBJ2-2,CASSSMGRVGGELFF,TGTGCCAGCAGCTCCATGGGGCGTGTTGGCGGGGAGCTGTTTTTT
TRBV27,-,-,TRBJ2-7,CASRRSGSYEQYF,TGTGCCAGCAGACGTAGCGGCTCCTACGAGCAGTACTTC